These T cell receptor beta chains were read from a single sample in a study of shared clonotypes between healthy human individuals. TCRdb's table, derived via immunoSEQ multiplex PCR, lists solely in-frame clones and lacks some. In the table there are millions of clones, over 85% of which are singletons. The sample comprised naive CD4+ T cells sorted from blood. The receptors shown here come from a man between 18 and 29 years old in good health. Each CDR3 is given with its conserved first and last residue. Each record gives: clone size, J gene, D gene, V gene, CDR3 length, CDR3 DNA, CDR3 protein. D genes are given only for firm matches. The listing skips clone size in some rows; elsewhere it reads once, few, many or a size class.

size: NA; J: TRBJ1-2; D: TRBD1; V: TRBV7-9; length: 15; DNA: TGTGCCAGCAGCGTAGGACAGGGGGCATCCTATGGCTACACCTTC; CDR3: CASSVGQGASYGYTF
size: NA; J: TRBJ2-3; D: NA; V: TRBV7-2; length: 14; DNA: TGTGCCAGCAGCCTAGGACTCACACCAGATACGCAGTATTTT; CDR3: CASSLGLTPDTQYF
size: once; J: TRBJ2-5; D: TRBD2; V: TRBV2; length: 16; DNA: TGTGCCAGCAGGGGGACTAGCGGAGTGCCTCAAGAGACCCAGTACTTC; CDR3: CASRGTSGVPQETQYF
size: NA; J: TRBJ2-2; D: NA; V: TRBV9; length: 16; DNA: TGTGCCAGCAGCGCGGGGCACCTAGTGAACACCGGGGAGCTGTTTTTT; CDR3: CASSAGHLVNTGELFF
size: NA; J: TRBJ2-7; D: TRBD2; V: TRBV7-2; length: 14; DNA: TGTGCCAGCAGGATAGCGGGCCTAGCCTACGAGCAGTACTTC; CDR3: CASRIAGLAYEQYF
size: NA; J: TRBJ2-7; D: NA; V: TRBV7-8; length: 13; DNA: TGTGCCAGCAGCTTACACGGATCCTACGAGCAGTACTTC; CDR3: CASSLHGSYEQYF
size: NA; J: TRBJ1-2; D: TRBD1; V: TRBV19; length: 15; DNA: TGTGCCAGTAGTAGAGATGATCTGGGACAGAAGGGCTACACCTTC; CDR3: CASSRDDLGQKGYTF
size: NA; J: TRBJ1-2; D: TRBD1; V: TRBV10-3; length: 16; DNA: TGTGCCATCAGTGAGTTGTTGTCGCAGGGGGACTATGGCTACACCTTC; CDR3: CAISELLSQGDYGYTF
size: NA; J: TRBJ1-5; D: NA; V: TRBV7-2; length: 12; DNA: TGTGCCAGCAGCTTAGCGCTTCAGCCCCAGCATTTT; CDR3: CASSLALQPQHF
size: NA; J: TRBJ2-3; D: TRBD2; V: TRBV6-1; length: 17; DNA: TGTGCCAGCAGTGACCTGAGACTAGCGGGGGTCACAGATACGCAGTATTTT; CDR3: CASSDLRLAGVTDTQYF
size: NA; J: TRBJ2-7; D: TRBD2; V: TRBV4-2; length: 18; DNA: TGTGCCAGCAGCCAGGGGACTAGCGGGAGCGGGACGGGCCGCGAGCAGTACTTC; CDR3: CASSQGTSGSGTGREQYF
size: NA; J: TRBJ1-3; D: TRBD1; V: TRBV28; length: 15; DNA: TGTGCCAGCAGCCGGGGGGACAGGGCTGGAAACACCATATATTTT; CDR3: CASSRGDRAGNTIYF
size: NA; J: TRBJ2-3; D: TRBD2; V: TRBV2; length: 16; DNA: TGTGCCAGCAGTGAAATCGGACTAGCGGGAGGAGATACGCAGTATTTT; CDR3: CASSEIGLAGGDTQYF
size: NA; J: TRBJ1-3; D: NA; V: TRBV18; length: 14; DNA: TGTGCCAGCTCACCCCGGGGTACTGGAAACACCATATATTTT; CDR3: CASSPRGTGNTIYF
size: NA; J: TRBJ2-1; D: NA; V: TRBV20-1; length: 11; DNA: TGCAGTGCTTTAAGTTACAATGAGCAGTTCTTC; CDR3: CSALSYNEQFF
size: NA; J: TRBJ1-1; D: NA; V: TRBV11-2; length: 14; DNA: TGTGCCAGCAGCTTTACACCTAGGAATTCTGAAGCTTTCTTT; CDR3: CASSFTPRNSEAFF
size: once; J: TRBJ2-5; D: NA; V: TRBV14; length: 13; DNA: TGTGCCAGCAGCCATGCAGGGGCCCAGGCCCAGTACTTC; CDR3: CASSHAGAQAQYF
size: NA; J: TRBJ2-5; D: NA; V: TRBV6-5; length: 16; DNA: TGTGCCAGCAGTTACTCGTTCGCCAGGGATCGGGAGACCCAGTACTTC; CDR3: CASSYSFARDRETQYF
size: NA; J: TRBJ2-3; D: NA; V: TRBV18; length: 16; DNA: TGTGCCAGCTCACCACCGTCTACATCTAGCACAGATACGCAGTATTTT; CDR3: CASSPPSTSSTDTQYF
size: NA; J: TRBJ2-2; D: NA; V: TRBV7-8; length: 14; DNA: TGTGCCAGCAGCCCTAATCTAGGTACCGGGGAGCTGTTTTTT; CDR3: CASSPNLGTGELFF